The rows below give T cell receptor beta chains drawn from one sample of a study of PD-L1 blockade in urothelial cancer. TCRdb's copy holds only in-frame clones and misses some; the assay was immunoSEQ multiplex PCR. The sample lists around 100,000 clones; approximately 90% were seen once. The sequenced sample was PBMCs, obtained around atezolizumab (anti-PD-L1) treatment. These receptors all stem from a man in his sixties with urothelial cancer. Each CDR3 is given with its conserved first and last residue. D genes are given only for firm matches. Clone size, where shown, is once, few, many, or a class for clones that have expanded.

v_gene,j_gene,abundance,d_gene,CDR3nt,CDR3aa
TRBV19,TRBJ2-7,-,-,TGTGCCAGTAGCCGACAGGACCCAGGAGAAGAGCAGTACTTC,CASSRQDPGEEQYF
TRBV9,TRBJ2-2,-,-,TGTGCCAGCAGCGTAGGGGGCCGGTCCACCACCGGGGAGCTGTTTTTT,CASSVGGRSTTGELFF
TRBV4-3,TRBJ2-3,-,TRBD2,TGCGCCAGCAGCCAGTTAGCGGGGGGTGCTGATACGCAGTATTTT,CASSQLAGGADTQYF
TRBV29-1,TRBJ2-5,-,TRBD2,TGCAGCGTTGTTGTGGGGACTAGCGGGGGGAAAGAGACCCAGTACTTC,CSVVVGTSGGKETQYF
TRBV11-2,TRBJ2-1,-,TRBD2,TGTGCCAGCAGCTCGCTTGGGACTAGCGGGGGGACCTACAATGAGCAGTTCTTC,CASSSLGTSGGTYNEQFF
TRBV2,TRBJ1-5,few,TRBD1,TGTGCCAGCAGTCGACCGGGACAGGGATATCAGCCCCAGCATTTT,CASSRPGQGYQPQHF
TRBV27,TRBJ2-1,-,TRBD2,TGTGCCAGCAGTTTAACGGGAGGGATTTACAATGAGCAGTTCTTC,CASSLTGGIYNEQFF
TRBV20-1,TRBJ2-7,few,-,TGCAGTGCTAGCCTCGACGAGCAGTACTTC,CSASLDEQYF
TRBV5-1,TRBJ1-1,-,-,TGCGCCAGCAGCTTACGCAGGGGAAATGAAGCTTTCTTT,CASSLRRGNEAFF
TRBV10-3,TRBJ2-7,-,TRBD2,TGTGCCATCAGTGAAGGTGGACTAGCGGCAAGCTCCTACGAGCAGTACTTC,CAISEGGLAASSYEQYF
TRBV6-5,TRBJ2-1,-,TRBD2,TGTACCAGCACTACTAGCGGGGGGATCAATGAGCAGTTCTTC,CTSTTSGGINEQFF
TRBV4-3,TRBJ2-2,-,TRBD1,TGCGCCAGCAGCCAAGATGGGGACAGGGGTGACGGGCGGTCCGGGGAGCTGTTTTTT,CASSQDGDRGDGRSGELFF
TRBV18,TRBJ1-4,-,-,TGTGCCAGCTCACCACCGGAGGGAGCGGAGGGGTTTCGGGAAAAACTGTTTTTT,CASSPPEGAEGFREKLFF
TRBV6-4,TRBJ2-1,-,TRBD2,TGTGCCAGCAGAAGTAGCGGGAGTGACAATGAGCAGTTCTTC,CASRSSGSDNEQFF
TRBV28,TRBJ2-5,-,TRBD1,TGTGCCAGCAGAATAGGACAGGCTTCGAAGACCCAGTACTTC,CASRIGQASKTQYF
TRBV29-1,TRBJ2-3,-,TRBD1,TGCAGCGTTGACGACAGGGGCACAGATACGCAGTATTTT,CSVDDRGTDTQYF
TRBV5-6,TRBJ1-2,-,TRBD1,TGTGCCAGCAGCTTTCGGGTGAACAGGGGGGGCAATGGCTACACCTTC,CASSFRVNRGGNGYTF
TRBV11-2,TRBJ2-5,once,TRBD2,TGTGCCAGCAGCCTACTAGCGGGAGTACGGGAGACCCAGTACTTC,CASSLLAGVRETQYF
TRBV7-2,TRBJ2-7,-,-,TGTGCCAGCAGCTCGCCCGGGAACGAGCAGTACTTC,CASSSPGNEQYF
TRBV20-1,TRBJ2-1,-,-,TGCAGTGCTAGGAGGAACAATGAGCAGTTCTTC,CSARRNNEQFF
TRBV28,TRBJ1-3,-,TRBD1,TGTGCCAGCAGTCTTATTGACAGGGGGAACACCATATATTTT,CASSLIDRGNTIYF
TRBV6-6,TRBJ2-1,once,TRBD2,TGTGCCAGCAGTTACTCGAGGCGGGAGGCCGACAATGAGCAGTTCTTC,CASSYSRREADNEQFF
TRBV13,TRBJ1-6,once,-,TGTGCCTCACAGGAGGGCGGAAACTATAATTCACCCCTCCACTTT,CASQEGGNYNSPLHF
TRBV27,TRBJ2-6,few,-,TGTGCCAGCAGATTGAGCTCTGGGGCCAACGTCCTGACTTTC,CASRLSSGANVLTF
TRBV7-9,TRBJ1-2,-,TRBD1,TGTGCCAGCAGCTATGGGACAGGGAACGCCTATGGCTACACCTTC,CASSYGTGNAYGYTF
TRBV7-8,TRBJ2-1,-,TRBD2,TGTGCCAGTTACGTGGCGGGAGGGATCAATGAGCAGTTCTTC,CASYVAGGINEQFF